The source of this T cell receptor beta chain is a study of T cell responses to AZD1222 COVID-19 vaccine. Regarding the study as a whole: Close to half of spike-specific TCRs reportedly recognize unmutated variant regions. Donors in the cohort were predominantly white British and more often female, and clonal diversity was possibly underestimated. Recipients of two AZD1222 doses showed rising Spike-specific TCR breadth and depth. With dominance at 160-218 and 743-854, vaccine-associated CD4 TCRs spanned spike.

This clone was detected only a few times. Its antigen is undetermined. Sequencing used immunoSEQ multiplex PCR; TCRdb keeps in-frame clones, though not all of them. The top ten clones hold around 15% of a sample with under 140,000 clones, around nine tenths of them seen once. Sample: peripheral blood, taken 28 days after the second AZD1222 dose. The TCR comes from an adult who received the AZD1222 COVID-19 vaccine.

The CDR3 DNA sequence: TGTGCCAGCAGCTTAAATAGCGGGGTAACGAACACCGGGGAGCTGTTTTTT. Its translation is CASSLNSGVTNTGELFF. This rearrangement joins TRBV11-3 to TRBJ2-2; TRBD2 aligns across 8 bases. Germline CDR1 and CDR2: SGHNT and YENEEA. V was pared by 2 bases and J by 0 bases, with 5 bases of the junction left unmatched. This CDR3 is built from 17 residues.